The source of this T cell receptor (beta chain) is a study of cytomegalovirus exposure and HLA in healthy donors. In the PCR, 60 Vbeta and 13 Jbeta primers were used. As handled by the study authors: Later, 65 million to 85 million unique TCR beta chains were counted in an analysis, and roughly 11 million of them were shared. Sequencing was performed with immunoSEQ multiplex PCR; in TCRdb, only in-frame clones are kept and a portion is missing. Clone size and the V and J calls come from that table; the DNA yielded D and trimming. The sample has around 130,000 clones; roughly 82% are singletons. The CDR3 consists of 13 residues. With 5 bases clipped from V and 10 bases from J, the junction kept 7 bases outside the gene matches. The germline V gene has CDR1 MNHEY and CDR2 SMNVEV (reference sequence). Study-level findings and limits: As a later analysis showed, several of the most significant clusters appeared to be linked to common viral pathogens. Rare sequences made up most TCRs, while some public TCRs were found in many donors.

Concerning this clone itself: Its antigen is unidentified.

The J gene is TRBJ1-1, the V gene TRBV27; TRBD1 aligns across 10 bases. Sequencing was done on a sample of PBMCs. This TCR came from a woman between 18 and 30 years old in good health and CMV-seropositive. The CDR3 here is CASSALGQGLAFF. CDR3 nucleotide sequence: TGTGCCAGCAGTGCTTTGGGACAGGGGTTAGCTTTCTTT.